This TCR beta chain originates from a study of cytomegalovirus exposure and HLA in healthy donors. Study-level results: A prior analysis recorded that most TCR beta V segments were productive about 90% or about 30% of the time. The study assumed roughly uniform donor sequencing depth for presence/absence analyses. Highly shared variants forming one cluster were likely a sequencing artifact.

Notes on this clone: The antigen is unknown.

Trimming shortened V by 2 bases and J by 4 bases, and 6 bases separated the two germline ends. Germline V CDR1 and CDR2: MNHNS, SASEGT. The CDR3 runs to 12 residues. Amplification used 60 Vbeta primers and 13 Jbeta primers. Repertoires were generated with immunoSEQ multiplex PCR, while TCRdb's copy carries only in-frame clones and drops some. This sample has about 100,000 clones, with around four fifths found just once. This receptor was taken from a man aged 35-49 years in good health and CMV-seronegative. Sample: PBMCs. The chain joins TRBV6-1 to TRBJ2-7, with D maybe TRBD2 (5 bases). CDR3 sequence (DNA): TGTGCCAGCAGTGAACCGGGGTACGAGCAGTACGTC. This sequence encodes CASSEPGYEQYV.